The clone carrying this TCR beta chain has a count of ten or more. The antigen is not known. The entry originates in a study of neurological immune-mediated disorders. Study results and limitations: The most TCR clonal expansion was seen in HTLV-1-associated myelopathy, and the least was seen in multiple sclerosis, which fell below healthy controls.

The CDR3 consists of 12 residues. CDR1 and CDR2 from the germline V gene are MNHEY and SMNVEV (reference sequence). Between the trimmed V and J ends, which lost 5 bases and 7 bases, there was a span of 11 bases. TCRdb called the 5' RACE reads again in MiXCR, with one record for every CDR3 protein. The data contain tens of thousands of distinct CDR3 sequences, around 7.8% of them singletons. The gene calls are TRBV27 and TRBJ2-5, with a tentative D call TRBD2 (6 bases). This TCR derives from a woman in her thirties or forties in good health. The sequenced material came from PBMCs. CDR3 sequence (DNA): TGTGCCAGCAGTAAGACGGGGGTGACCCAGTACTTC. Translated, it gives CASSKTGVTQYF.